Following are 18 T cell receptor beta chains from one sample sequenced in a study of cytomegalovirus exposure and HLA in healthy donors. 60 Vbeta and 13 Jbeta primers were used in PCR. Profiling relied on immunoSEQ multiplex PCR, and the TCRdb table lists in-frame clones only, not all of them. In the table there are roughly 67,000 clones, roughly 75% of which are singletons. The sequenced material came from PBMCs. The receptors here all came from a man aged 60-69 years in good health and CMV-seropositive.

This clone was counted a few times. This chain links TRBV6-5 with TRBJ1-1; D might be TRBD1 (6 bases). Germline CDR1 MNHEY, CDR2 SVGAGI. The CDR3 totals 14 residues. V lost 7 bases and J lost 5, with 17 bases in between. The CDR3: CASKEQGRGTEAFF. DNA for the CDR3: TGTGCCAGCAAGGAACAGGGAAGAGGAACTGAAGCTTTCTTT.

The V call is TRBV11-3, the J call TRBJ1-2; tentatively, D is TRBD1 (5 bases). Germline-derived CDR1 and CDR2 are SGHNT and YENEEA. The CDR3 consists of 15 residues. V lost 0 bases, J lost 4 bases, and 12 bases lay in between. This CDR3 is CASSLDRGRTYGYTF. The CDR3 region has the DNA TGTGCCAGCAGCTTAGATAGGGGCAGGACCTATGGCTACACCTTC. Drawing the rest from reference TRBV11-3 and TRBJ1-2, the complete variable domain is EAGVVQSPRYKIIEKKQPVAFWCNPISGHNTLYWYLQNLGQGPELLIRYENEEAVDDSQLPKDRFSAERLKGVDSTLKIQPAELGDSAVYLCASSLDRGRTYGYTFGSGTRLTVV.

CDR3 loop: CASNLGRRGYEQYF. The CDR3 DNA follows: TGTGCCAGCAATTTGGGACGCAGGGGCTACGAGCAGTACTTC. This chain connects TRBV5-6 to TRBJ2-7; D possibly corresponds to TRBD1 (6 bases). V lost 6 bases and J lost 3, with 16 bases in between. The CDR3 loop spans 14 amino acids. Per germline, CDR1 SGHDT and CDR2 YYEEEE.

This rearrangement joins TRBV5-1 to TRBJ2-2; no clear D. Trimming stripped 1 base from V and 0 bases from J, with 10 bases between. This CDR3 comprises 16 residues. Germline loops: CDR1 SGHRS, CDR2 YFSETQ. This CDR3 is CASSLPQNSNTGELFF. CDR3 in DNA: TGCGCCAGCAGCTTGCCGCAGAATTCGAACACCGGGGAGCTGTTTTTT. The full variable domain, rest sourced from reference TRBV5-1 and TRBJ2-2, is KAGVTQTPRYLIKTRGQQVTLSCSPISGHRSVSWYQQTPGQGLQFLFEYFSETQRNKGNFPGRFSGRQFSNSRSEMNVSTLELGDSALYLCASSLPQNSNTGELFFGEGSRLTVL.

Concerning this clone: Distinct nucleotide sequences in the sample also encode this CDR3. The chain employs TRBV6-1 and TRBJ2-6; the D gene is possibly TRBD1 (5 bases). The V gene's germline CDR1 is MNHNS and CDR2 SASEGT. The CDR3 runs 15 residues. V dropped 6 bases and J dropped 0 bases, with 9 bases sitting between them. The CDR3 nucleotides read TGTGCCAGCAGCCAGACAGTCTCTGGGGCCAACGTCCTGACTTTC. As protein: CASSQTVSGANVLTF.

The CDR3 sequence: CASSYRGSNYEQYF. The CDR3 DNA follows: TGTGCCAGCAGTTACAGGGGCAGTAACTACGAGCAGTACTTC. The V gene is TRBV6-5, the J gene TRBJ2-7; weak D call: TRBD1 (5 bases). This CDR3 is built from 14 residues. Trimming left V 2 bases short and J 3 bases short, with 11 bases between. Germline assignment: CDR1 MNHEY and CDR2 SVGAGI.

The rearrangement joins TRBV11-3 to TRBJ1-2, with D possibly being TRBD1 (5 bases). The V gene lost 4 bases and the J gene lost 2 bases, with 8 bases spanning the gap. In germline, CDR1 is SGHNT, CDR2 YENEEA. The CDR3 has 13 amino acids. In nucleotides, the CDR3 is TGTGCCAGCAGCTCGGGGGACAACTATGGCTACACCTTC. Its translation is CASSSGDNYGYTF. Variable domain in full (rest from reference TRBV11-3 and TRBJ1-2): EAGVVQSPRYKIIEKKQPVAFWCNPISGHNTLYWYLQNLGQGPELLIRYENEEAVDDSQLPKDRFSAERLKGVDSTLKIQPAELGDSAVYLCASSSGDNYGYTFGSGTRLTVV.

The chain carries TRBV6-1 and TRBJ1-1, with D possibly matching TRBD1 (6 bases). The CDR3 has 13 residues. From germline, CDR1 is MNHNS and CDR2 SASEGT. Trimming stripped 0 bases from V and 10 bases from J, with 12 bases between. CDR3 protein: CASSEAWDIGAFF. CDR3 in DNA: TGTGCCAGCAGTGAAGCTTGGGACATAGGAGCTTTCTTT.

The chain uses TRBV6-1 and TRBJ2-7; D might be TRBD2 (6 bases). V dropped 0 bases and J dropped 1 base, with 7 bases sitting between them. The germline V gene has CDR1 MNHNS and CDR2 SASEGT. This CDR3 comprises 14 residues. CDR3 sequence: CASSEAGGSYEQYF. The CDR3, as DNA: TGTGCCAGCAGTGAAGCGGGGGGATCCTACGAGCAGTACTTC.

The CDR3 here is CASSSGPGRDTDTQYF. The CDR3 nucleotides read TGTGCCAGCAGCTCGGGCCCTGGCCGGGACACAGATACGCAGTATTTT. The gene calls are TRBV5-4 and TRBJ2-3, with D possibly TRBD2 on 5 matching bases. Germline V lookup: CDR1 SGHNT, CDR2 YYREEE (reference sequence). The CDR3 spans 16 residues. V was cut by 3 bases and J by 2 bases, with 16 bases left in between. Based on the CDR3 plus reference TRBV5-4 and TRBJ2-3, the full variable domain is ETGVTQSPTHLIKTRGQQVTLRCSSQSGHNTVSWYQQALGQGPQFIFQYYREEENGRGNFPPRFSGLQFPNYSSELNVNALELDDSALYLCASSSGPGRDTDTQYFGPGTRLTVL.

CDR3 residues: CASSPLRGEGQFF. The CDR3 DNA follows: TGCGCCAGCAGCCCACTCCGGGGAGAGGGGCAGTTCTTC. The chain is built from TRBV4-1 and TRBJ2-1; possibly TRBD2 for D (5 bases). The V end lost 4 bases, the J end lost 12 bases, and 16 bases lay between the germline ends. CDR1 is MGHRA and CDR2 is YSYEKL in the germline V gene. The CDR3 consists of 13 residues.

The CDR3 DNA is TGTGCCAGCAGTGAACGGGGGTTGAACACTGAAGCTTTCTTT. Residues: CASSERGLNTEAFF. The V and J genes are TRBV2 and TRBJ1-1; tentatively, D is TRBD1 (5 bases). The ends were cut back, 2 bases at V and 0 bases at J, with 7 bases in the middle. Germline V CDR1 and CDR2: SNHLY, FYNNEI. The CDR3 covers 14 residues. The full variable domain, with the rest looked up from reference TRBV2 and TRBJ1-1, is EPEVTQTPSHQVTQMGQEVILRCVPISNHLYFYWYRQILGQKVEFLVSFYNNEISEKSEIFDDQFSVERPDGSNFTLKIRSTKLEDSAMYFCASSERGLNTEAFFGQGTRLTVV.

Remarks on this clone: The junction differs from germline at one of its ends, possibly a read error. This sequence joins TRBV2 and TRBJ2-1, with TRBD2 identical over 9 bases. Per the germline V gene, CDR1 is SNHLY and CDR2 is FYNNEI. This CDR3 has 12 amino acids. The CDR3 loop reads CASSEAGTSPLF. Written as DNA, the CDR3 is TGTGCCAGCAGTGAAGCCGGGACTAGCCCGCTCTTC.

This clone has only a few counts. This chain joins TRBV6-5 and TRBJ1-1; D uncertain. This CDR3 comprises 13 residues. V was trimmed by 6 bases and J by 0 bases, leaving 8 bases between them. Germline V gives CDR1 MNHEY, CDR2 SVGAGI. The CDR3, as DNA: TGTGCCAGCAGACCGCAGGTGAACACTGAAGCTTTCTTT. Translating gives CASRPQVNTEAFF.

V is TRBV6-5 and J is TRBJ1-5; 8 bases fit TRBD1. V trimming: 6 bases; J trimming: 1 base; junction bases outside the gene matches: 5. This CDR3 region has 15 residues. The V gene's germline CDR1 is MNHEY and CDR2 SVGAGI. The CDR3 region is CASRPTGASNQPQHF. The CDR3 region has the DNA TGTGCCAGCAGACCGACAGGGGCGAGCAATCAGCCCCAGCATTTT.

The V call is TRBV9, the J call TRBJ2-5; 10 positions agree with TRBD1. The V and J ends lost 0 bases and 1 base, in that order; junction bases with no gene match: 6. The CDR3 length is 17 residues. Looked up from germline, CDR1 is SGDLS and CDR2 is YYNGEE. This CDR3 is CASSVATTGGPQETQYF. The CDR3 DNA reads TGTGCCAGCAGCGTAGCTACGACAGGGGGCCCCCAAGAGACCCAGTACTTC.

The chain is built from TRBV10-3 and TRBJ2-2; D perhaps matches TRBD2 (6 bases). From germline, CDR1 is ENHRY and CDR2 SYGVKD. The CDR3 runs to 15 residues. Trimming shortened V by 2 bases and J by 0 bases, and 7 bases separated the two germline ends. The CDR3 reads CAISEVAANTGELFF. The CDR3 DNA reads as TGTGCCATCAGTGAGGTAGCGGCGAACACCGGGGAGCTGTTTTTT.

The rearrangement uses TRBV5-1 and TRBJ1-1, with 8 bases fitting TRBD1. Germline loops: CDR1 SGHRS, CDR2 YFSETQ. V was pared by 4 bases and J by 5 bases, with 7 bases of the junction left unmatched. CDR3 size: 14 residues. This chain's CDR3 is CASSRGQGRTEAFF. The CDR3 DNA reads as TGCGCCAGCAGCCGAGGACAGGGAAGGACTGAAGCTTTCTTT.